The clone carrying this T cell receptor (beta chain) was found a few times. What it binds is unknown. This sample is part of a study of cytomegalovirus exposure and HLA in healthy donors. Study as a whole: Early released data comprised around 79 million unique TCRs from HLA-typed donors. Findings of the study overall: TCR association rates varied by HLA locus in a later analysis, with DRB1 highest and HLA-C lowest. The classifier reportedly diagnosed cytomegalovirus status with high sensitivity and specificity.

Although they were nominally healthy when sampled, donors likely had unrecorded immune exposures. The PCR made use of 60 Vbeta and 13 Jbeta primers. Some clones are missing from TCRdb's copy, which holds only in-frame ones; the method was immunoSEQ multiplex PCR. The sample includes roughly 120,000 clones, 81% of them seen just once. Germline-derived CDR1 and CDR2 are LNHDA and SQIVND (reference sequence). The V and J ends lost 5 bases and 4 bases respectively, with 15 bases between them. The length of the CDR3 is 14 residues. This clonotype originated in a woman aged 25 to 45 in good health and CMV-seronegative. The rearrangement links TRBV19 to TRBJ2-7; TRBD2 is a possible D gene (5 bases). The specimen was PBMCs. CDR3 sequence (DNA): TGTGCCAGTAGTCTCGGGGTTAGTCGGTACGAGCAGTACTTC. Residues: CASSLGVSRYEQYF.